The present T cell receptor beta chain was sequenced within a study of T cells in Graves' hyperthyroidism and ophthalmopathy. Broader study findings: Stable hyperthyroidism and ophthalmopathy were separated using 13 V-J signatures.

In regard to this clonotype: What it recognizes is unknown. Compared with germline, one end of the junction differs, possibly owing to a read error.

Clinical Activity Scores of at least 3, NOSPECS grades of at least 4 and durations under 3 months characterized ophthalmopathy patients. Amplified TCR beta CDR3 regions came from RNA transcripts. First-round RT-PCR with HTBI primers amplified the TCR CDR3 region. One entry per CDR3 protein, called by TCRdb with MiXCR from the multiplex PCR reads. The top ten hold around 7% of the sample, which has 600,000 or so distinct CDR3 sequences, 14% seen once. CDR1 is SGHTA and CDR2 is FQGNSA in the germline V gene. The length of the CDR3 is 19 residues. The sequence came from a woman aged 18-29 years with Graves' ophthalmopathy. This chain uses TRBV7-2 with TRBJ2-5; weak D call: TRBD2 (6 bases). The sample taken for sequencing was blood. CDR3 sequence: CASSLASCGIPSNGETQCF. For the CDR3, the DNA is TGTGCCAGCAGCTTAGCAAGCTGCGGGATACCCTCCAACGGAGAGACCCAGTGCTTC.